The rows below give T cell receptor beta chains drawn from one sample of a study of cytomegalovirus exposure and HLA in healthy donors. The method was immunoSEQ multiplex PCR; TCRdb's version includes in-frame clones alone and lacks a portion of them. This table has 140,000 or so clones, around four fifths appearing once. Sequenced input: PBMCs. Receptors originate from a female donor in good health and CMV-seronegative. Each CDR3 is given with its conserved first and last residue. D genes are given only for firm matches. A clone size is listed for some rows: how often the clone was seen (once, few, many), or a class if it is expanded.

TGTGCCAGCAGCTTGTACGGGGGGGCACATGGCTACACCTTC	CASSLYGGAHGYTF	TRBV5-4	TRBJ1-2	NA	NA
TGTGCCAGCAAGACAGGGGCTTATAGCAATCAGCCCCAGCATTTT	CASKTGAYSNQPQHF	TRBV27	TRBJ1-5	NA	TRBD1
TGTGCCAGCAGTTTATTTGGGAGTAGCGGGTTCACAGATACGCAGTATTTT	CASSLFGSSGFTDTQYF	TRBV27	TRBJ2-3	NA	TRBD2
TGCAGCGTTGCCAGGGTCAGCCAGAACACTGAAGCTTTCTTT	CSVARVSQNTEAFF	TRBV29-1	TRBJ1-1	NA	NA
TGTGCCAGCAGCCCCGACAGACAGCCCCAGCATTTT	CASSPDRQPQHF	TRBV28	TRBJ1-5	once	NA
TGCGCCAGCAGGGACAGTCTTTCGAACACTGAAGCTTTCTTT	CASRDSLSNTEAFF	TRBV5-1	TRBJ1-1	once	NA
TGTGCCAGTAGGCGGGACACAGATACGCAGTATTTT	CASRRDTDTQYF	TRBV19	TRBJ2-3	NA	NA
TGTGCCAGCGTCCCGACAGAGACCGGGGAGCTGTTTTTT	CASVPTETGELFF	TRBV6-1	TRBJ2-2	NA	NA
TGTGCCACCAGCCCCGGGGAGGGCGAAAAAAGCTCCTACGAGCAGTACTTC	CATSPGEGEKSSYEQYF	TRBV15	TRBJ2-7	NA	TRBD2
TGTGCCAGCAGTTACCAGCGGGGGAGTTACAATGAGCAGTTCTTC	CASSYQRGSYNEQFF	TRBV6-5	TRBJ2-1	NA	TRBD2
TGTGCCAGCAGCACGGACAACAGAAACACTAAAGCTTTCTTT	CASSTDNRNTKAFF	TRBV7-2	TRBJ1-1	NA	NA
TGCAGCGTCCAACCGGGACAGGGCAACTATGGCTACACCTTC	CSVQPGQGNYGYTF	TRBV29-1	TRBJ1-2	once	TRBD1
TGTGCCAGCAGCCTCGGGACAGGGAACCTTGTTGAGCAGTACTTC	CASSLGTGNLVEQYF	TRBV9	TRBJ2-7	NA	TRBD1
TGTGCCAGTAGTATAAACCGGAGGGGACCTGAAGCTTTCTTT	CASSINRRGPEAFF	TRBV19	TRBJ1-1	NA	NA
TGTGCCACCAGCAGAGACAGGGGGGCAGATACGCAGTATTTT	CATSRDRGADTQYF	TRBV15	TRBJ2-3	NA	NA
TGTGCCAGCAGTTTGGGGAGGGAGGGGGGCAATCAGCCCCAGCATTTT	CASSLGREGGNQPQHF	TRBV28	TRBJ1-5	NA	NA
TGTGCCAGCAGTCCTACAGGGATTTACACAGATACGCAGTATTTT	CASSPTGIYTDTQYF	TRBV14	TRBJ2-3	NA	NA
TGTTCCAGCAGCTTAGTGGGCACCCTGAACACTGAAGCTTTCTTT	CSSSLVGTLNTEAFF	TRBV7-9	TRBJ1-1	NA	NA
TGTGCCAGCAGCTCCCAGTACAATGAGCAGTTCTTC	CASSSQYNEQFF	TRBV9	TRBJ2-1	NA	NA
TGTGCCAGCAGCAAAAGGCTCCAGGGTCTCTATGGCTACCCCTTC	CASSKRLQGLYGYPF	TRBV5-6	TRBJ1-2	NA	NA
TGTGCCTTTACCCGGGACAGGGGAAGCAATCAGCCCCAGCATTTT	CAFTRDRGSNQPQHF	TRBV30	TRBJ1-5	NA	TRBD1
TGTGCCAGCAGAGTGGGAGGGCTAACTGAAGCTTTCTTT	CASRVGGLTEAFF	TRBV28	TRBJ1-1	NA	NA
TGTGCCCGAGAGGAGGCAACTAATGAAAAACTGTTTTTT	CAREEATNEKLFF	TRBV30	TRBJ1-4	NA	NA
TGTGCCAGCAGTGCCCTACAGGGGGCCACTGAAGCTTTCTTT	CASSALQGATEAFF	TRBV6-1	TRBJ1-1	few	TRBD1
TGTGCCAGCAGCAAATCGGGGGGCTACGAGCAGTACTTC	CASSKSGGYEQYF	TRBV27	TRBJ2-7	NA	TRBD2
TGTGCCAGCAGCCTAGACAGGGGGCGAACACCCCTCCACTTT	CASSLDRGRTPLHF	TRBV28	TRBJ1-6	NA	TRBD1
TGTGCCAGCAAAGGGCAGGGGGCTAGAACCGGGGAGCTGTTTTTT	CASKGQGARTGELFF	TRBV9	TRBJ2-2	NA	TRBD1
TGTGCCAGCAGCTCGGGGGTCTACCAAGAGACCCAGTACTTC	CASSSGVYQETQYF	TRBV7-9	TRBJ2-5	NA	NA
TGTGCCAGCACTGGACAGAGTAACTATGGCTACACCTTC	CASTGQSNYGYTF	TRBV2	TRBJ1-2	NA	NA
TGTGCCAGCAGCCAAACCCGGTCCAATGAGCAGTTCTTC	CASSQTRSNEQFF	TRBV7-6	TRBJ2-1	NA	NA
TGTGCCAGCAGCCAAGAGAGGTTCTACGAGCAGTACTTC	CASSQERFYEQYF	TRBV14	TRBJ2-7	NA	NA
TGCGCCAGCAGCCAAGTCGGGACAGCTTCTTTCACAACCTTCTCTGGAAACACCATATATTTT	CASSQVGTASFTTFSGNTIYF	TRBV4-3	TRBJ1-3	few	TRBD1
TGCGCCAGCAGGGGCGCGAACACTGAAGCTTTCTTT	CASRGANTEAFF	TRBV5-1	TRBJ1-1	NA	NA
TGTGCCAGCAGCCCGGGGAGACTAGCGGGAGACAATGAGCAGTTCTTC	CASSPGRLAGDNEQFF	TRBV11-1	TRBJ2-1	NA	TRBD2
TGTGCCAGCAGCCCCCTCCCTGGACAGTGGAACACCGGGGAGCTGTTTTTT	CASSPLPGQWNTGELFF	TRBV6-4	TRBJ2-2	NA	NA
TGTGCCAGCAGTGTCTACAGGGGCTCGGGCACAGATACGCAGTATTTT	CASSVYRGSGTDTQYF	TRBV6-1	TRBJ2-3	NA	TRBD1
TGTGCCAGTAGAATCGGGGGAAACTCACCCCTCCACTTT	CASRIGGNSPLHF	TRBV19	TRBJ1-6	few	NA
TGTGCCTGGAGTGGGACTAACCCATCCCATGAGCAGTTCTTC	CAWSGTNPSHEQFF	TRBV30	TRBJ2-1	NA	NA
TGCGCCAGCAGCGAAACTAGGACCTACGAGCAGTACTTC	CASSETRTYEQYF	TRBV5-1	TRBJ2-7	NA	NA
TGTGCCACCAGGGCCGCAGGGTCATCCTACGAGCAGTACTTC	CATRAAGSSYEQYF	TRBV6-1	TRBJ2-7	few	NA
TGTGCCAGCAGGTACCTGACAGCCTCTGGAAACACCATATATTTT	CASRYLTASGNTIYF	TRBV2	TRBJ1-3	NA	NA
TGTGCCAGCAGTATGGGGCGCGAGCAGTACTTC	CASSMGREQYF	TRBV27	TRBJ2-7	NA	NA
TGTGCCAGCAGCGTACGCGGGAGCCCTAGCACAGATACGCAGTATTTT	CASSVRGSPSTDTQYF	TRBV9	TRBJ2-3	NA	TRBD2
TGTGCCAGCAGTTTATTCCAGGGGGCTGGTCTCTACGAGCAGTACTTC	CASSLFQGAGLYEQYF	TRBV27	TRBJ2-7	few	TRBD1
TGTGCCAGCAGTAACACCGGACAGGGAAAAGAGACCCAGTACTTC	CASSNTGQGKETQYF	TRBV6-6	TRBJ2-5	NA	TRBD1
TGTGCCAGCAAGGGGGTGACCGGGGAGCTGTTTTTT	CASKGVTGELFF	TRBV27	TRBJ2-2	NA	NA
TGCGCCAGCAGCCCCAGACTAGTGGGGCAGGGGGATGAGCAGTTCTTC	CASSPRLVGQGDEQFF	TRBV5-1	TRBJ2-1	NA	NA
TGTGCCAGTAGTATAGGGAGGGAAGAGACCCAGTACTTC	CASSIGREETQYF	TRBV19	TRBJ2-5	NA	NA
TGCGCCAGCAGCTTGGACAGGGAGGGCAATGAGCAGTTCTTC	CASSLDREGNEQFF	TRBV5-1	TRBJ2-1	once	NA
TGTGCCAGCAGTTTATGGGGACTAGCGGCCTCCGCAGCCCACGAGCAGTACTTC	CASSLWGLAASAAHEQYF	TRBV28	TRBJ2-7	NA	TRBD2
TGTGCCAGTAGACGGACAGGGGGGTACGAGCAGTACTTC	CASRRTGGYEQYF	TRBV19	TRBJ2-7	NA	TRBD1
TGTGCCAGCAGTGAGAGGACAGCTTACGGGGAGCTGTTTTTT	CASSERTAYGELFF	TRBV2	TRBJ2-2	NA	NA
TGTGCCAGCTCACCACCCGACAGGGGGCCTGAAGCTTTCTTT	CASSPPDRGPEAFF	TRBV18	TRBJ1-1	few	TRBD1
TGCGCCAGCATTCCCTTCAGCTCCTACGAGCAGTACTTC	CASIPFSSYEQYF	TRBV10-2	TRBJ2-7	NA	NA
TGTGCCAGCAGCCTCCTGGACAGCCCCTACAATGAGCAGTTCTTC	CASSLLDSPYNEQFF	TRBV9	TRBJ2-1	NA	NA